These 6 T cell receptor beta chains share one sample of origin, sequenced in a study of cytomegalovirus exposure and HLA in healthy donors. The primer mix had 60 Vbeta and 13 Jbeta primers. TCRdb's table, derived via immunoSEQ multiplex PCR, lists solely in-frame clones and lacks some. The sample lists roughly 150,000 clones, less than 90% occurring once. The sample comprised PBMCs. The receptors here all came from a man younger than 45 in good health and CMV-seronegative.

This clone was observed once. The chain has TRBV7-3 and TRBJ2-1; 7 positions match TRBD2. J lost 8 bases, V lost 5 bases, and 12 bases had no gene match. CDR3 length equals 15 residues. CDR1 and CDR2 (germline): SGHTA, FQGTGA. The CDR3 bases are TGTGCCAGCAGCATCCATGGGGGGGGATCCTATGAGCAGTTCTTC. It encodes CASSIHGGGSYEQFF.

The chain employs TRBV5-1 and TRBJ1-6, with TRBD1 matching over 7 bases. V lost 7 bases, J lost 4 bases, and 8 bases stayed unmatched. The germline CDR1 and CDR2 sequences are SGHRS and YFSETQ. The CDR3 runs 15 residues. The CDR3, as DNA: TGCGCCAGCTCCTGGACAGGAAGATATAATTCACCCCTCCACTTT. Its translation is CASSWTGRYNSPLHF.

In nucleotides, the CDR3 is TGTGCCAGCAGCCCAGGGGGCTGGCTTCGTAACACTGAAGCTTTCTTT. Its protein product is CASSPGGWLRNTEAFF. The V and J genes are TRBV5-6 and TRBJ1-1; 8 bases map to TRBD1. The germline V gene encodes CDR1 SGHDT and CDR2 YYEEEE. With V trimmed by 4 bases and J by 2 bases, 10 bases remained unmatched. There are 16 residues in the CDR3.

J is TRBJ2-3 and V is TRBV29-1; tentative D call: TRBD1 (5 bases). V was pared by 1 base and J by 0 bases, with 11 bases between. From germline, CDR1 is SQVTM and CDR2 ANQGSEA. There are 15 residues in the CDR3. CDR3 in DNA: TGCAGCGTTGAAGCCACAGGATCTAGCACAGATACGCAGTATTTT. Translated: CSVEATGSSTDTQYF.

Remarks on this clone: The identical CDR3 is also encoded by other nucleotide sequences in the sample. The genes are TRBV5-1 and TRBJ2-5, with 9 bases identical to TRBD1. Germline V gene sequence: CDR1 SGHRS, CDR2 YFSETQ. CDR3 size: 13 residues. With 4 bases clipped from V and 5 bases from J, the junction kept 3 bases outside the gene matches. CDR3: CASSLGQGETQYF. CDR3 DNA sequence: TGCGCCAGCAGCCTGGGACAGGGCGAGACCCAGTACTTC.

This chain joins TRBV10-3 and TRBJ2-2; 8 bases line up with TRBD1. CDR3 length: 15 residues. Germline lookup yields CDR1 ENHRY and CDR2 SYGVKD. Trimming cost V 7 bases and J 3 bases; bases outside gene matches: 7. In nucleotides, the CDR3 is TGTGCCATCAAGACAGGGGCCGAGCACACCGGGGAGCTGTTTTTT. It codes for CAIKTGAEHTGELFF.